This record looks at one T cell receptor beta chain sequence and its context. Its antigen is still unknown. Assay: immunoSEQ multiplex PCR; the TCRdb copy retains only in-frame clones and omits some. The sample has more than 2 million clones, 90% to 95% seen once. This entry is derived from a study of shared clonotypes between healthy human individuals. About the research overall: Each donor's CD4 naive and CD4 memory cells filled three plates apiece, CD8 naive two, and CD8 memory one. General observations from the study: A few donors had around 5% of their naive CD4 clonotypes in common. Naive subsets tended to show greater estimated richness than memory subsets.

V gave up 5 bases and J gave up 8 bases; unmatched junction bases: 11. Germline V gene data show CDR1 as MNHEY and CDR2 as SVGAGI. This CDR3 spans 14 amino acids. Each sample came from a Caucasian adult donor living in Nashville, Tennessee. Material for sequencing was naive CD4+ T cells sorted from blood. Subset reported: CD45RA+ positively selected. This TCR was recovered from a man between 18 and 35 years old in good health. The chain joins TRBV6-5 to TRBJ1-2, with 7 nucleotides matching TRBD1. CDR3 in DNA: TGTGCCAGCAGTCTCAGGGGGGCAGGGCACGGCTACACCTTC. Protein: CASSLRGAGHGYTF.